There are a few counts of the clone carrying this TCR beta chain. The antigen is not known. Trimming cost V 6 bases and J 1 base, with 13 bases left between them. The CDR3 is 14 residues long. The germline gives CDR1 SGHNT, CDR2 YENEEA. Clones were sequenced by immunoSEQ multiplex PCR, and TCRdb holds only the in-frame ones, with some missing. The sample lists approximately 150,000 clones, roughly 87% occurring once. This sample stems from a study of T cell responses to AZD1222 COVID-19 vaccine. Study-wide findings and caveats: Donors were mostly white British, more females; clonal diversity possibly underestimated. It was only after the peak T cell response that any repertoires were sampled. Only six people who got AZD1222 tested seropositive at baseline.

The TCR comes from an adult who received the MenACWY meningococcal vaccine as a control. The chain is built from TRBV11-3 and TRBJ2-7, with D tentatively TRBD2 (6 bases). Sample: peripheral blood, taken 28 days after the second dose of the MenACWY control vaccine. CDR3 DNA: TGTGCCAGCAGTTTGGATGCGGGGTCCTACGAGCAGTACTTC. Its protein is CASSLDAGSYEQYF.